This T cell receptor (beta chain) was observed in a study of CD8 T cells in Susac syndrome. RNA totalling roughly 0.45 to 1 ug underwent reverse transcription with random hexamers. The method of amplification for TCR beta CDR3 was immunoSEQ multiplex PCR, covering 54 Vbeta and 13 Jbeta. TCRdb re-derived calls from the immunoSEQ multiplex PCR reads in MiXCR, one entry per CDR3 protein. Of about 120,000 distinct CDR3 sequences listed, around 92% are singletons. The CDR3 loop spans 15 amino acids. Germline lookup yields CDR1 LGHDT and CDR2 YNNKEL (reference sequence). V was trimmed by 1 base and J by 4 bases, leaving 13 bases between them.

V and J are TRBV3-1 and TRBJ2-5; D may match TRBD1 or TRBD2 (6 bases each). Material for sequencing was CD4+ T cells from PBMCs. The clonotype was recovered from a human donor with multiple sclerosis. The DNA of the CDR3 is TGTGCCAGCAGCCAAGTGTACTGGGGGGCAGAGACCCAGTACTTC. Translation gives CASSQVYWGAETQYF.